This entry concerns a single TCR beta chain. Naive CD8 cells were CD45RO-negative, positively selected for CCR7, excluding terminally differentiated effector memory CD45RA+ cells. V gave up 7 bases and J gave up 4 bases, with 11 bases separating them. Germline loops: CDR1 SGHDN, CDR2 FVKESK. CDR3 size: 12 residues. These data come from a study of shared clonotypes between healthy human individuals. Sequencing was performed with immunoSEQ multiplex PCR; in TCRdb, only in-frame clones are kept and a portion is missing. Here the sample spans around 1.9 million clones, over 85% being singletons. Sequencing was carried out using naive CD8+ T cells from PBMCs. This clonotype was obtained from a man aged 18-30 years in good health. Some clones in this sample may be carry-over from other donors' samples. The V gene is TRBV14, the J gene TRBJ2-7, with a possible D match to TRBD1 (5 bases). The CDR3: CASIKGSYEQYF. The CDR3 DNA reads as TGTGCCAGCATAAAGGGGTCTTACGAGCAGTACTTC. The full variable domain, rest sourced from reference TRBV14 and TRBJ2-7, is EAGVTQFPSHSVIEKGQTVTLRCDPISGHDNLYWYRRVMGKEIKFLLHFVKESKQDESGMPNNRFLAERTGGTYSTLKVQPAELEDSGVYFCASIKGSYEQYFGPGTRLTVT.